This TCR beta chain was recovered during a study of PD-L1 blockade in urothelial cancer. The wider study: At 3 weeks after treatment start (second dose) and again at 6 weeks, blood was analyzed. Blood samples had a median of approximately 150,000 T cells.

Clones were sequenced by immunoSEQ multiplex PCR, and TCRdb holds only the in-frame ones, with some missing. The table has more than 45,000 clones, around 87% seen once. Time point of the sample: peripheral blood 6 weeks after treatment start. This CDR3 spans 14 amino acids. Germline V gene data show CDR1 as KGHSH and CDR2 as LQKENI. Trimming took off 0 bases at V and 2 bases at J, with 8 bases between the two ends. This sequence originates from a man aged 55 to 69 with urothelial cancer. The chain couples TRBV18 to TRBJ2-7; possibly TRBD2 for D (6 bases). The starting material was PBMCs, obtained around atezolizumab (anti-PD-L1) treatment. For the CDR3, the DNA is TGTGCCAGCTCACCACCGGGACTTCCCTACGAGCAGTACTTC. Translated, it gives CASSPPGLPYEQYF.